Following are 15 T cell receptor beta chains from one sample sequenced in a study of OX40 agonist ivuxolimab in advanced cancers. Libraries were prepared by immunoSEQ multiplex PCR; TCRdb keeps only in-frame clonotypes and omits some of them. The repertoire has fewer than 30,000 clones, about four fifths of them found once; the top ten carry 32%. The sequencing here drew on CD4+ or CD8+ T cells sorted from blood, taken in a trial of the OX40 agonist ivuxolimab. The receptors were gathered from an adult with an advanced solid tumor such as melanoma, head and neck, liver or kidney cancer.

This clone is termed medium-sized (0.01 to 0.1%). The chain recombines TRBV14 with TRBJ1-1; 7 bases map to TRBD1. CDR1 is SGHDN and CDR2 is FVKESK in the germline V gene. The CDR3 runs to 14 residues. Germline trimming cut 3 bases from V and 2 bases from J; bases unmatched to any gene: 3. The CDR3 bases are TGTGCCAGCAGCCACAACAGGGGCAACACTGAAGCTTTCTTT. This codes for CASSHNRGNTEAFF.

The chain couples TRBV5-1 to TRBJ1-2; possible D gene TRBD1, 6 bases. The V and J ends lost 4 bases and 5 bases respectively, with 18 bases between them. CDR3 size: 15 residues. The germline CDR1 and CDR2 sequences are SGHRS and YFSETQ. The CDR3 DNA reads as TGCGCCAGCAGCATGGGGCCGGACAGTCGGTATGGCTACACCTTC. Protein sequence: CASSMGPDSRYGYTF.

The chain couples TRBV7-8 to TRBJ2-7; D ambiguous. CDR1 SGHVS and CDR2 FQNEAQ come from the germline V gene. This CDR3 spans 11 amino acids. Trimming pared 5 bases from V and 6 bases from J, leaving 8 bases between. CDR3 loop: CASSQTSEQYF. The DNA for the CDR3 is TGTGCCAGCAGCCAGACGAGCGAGCAGTACTTC.

The rearrangement uses TRBV5-1 and TRBJ1-6; TRBD1 might be the D (5 bases). This CDR3 comprises 15 residues. Germline V gives CDR1 SGHRS, CDR2 YFSETQ. V gave up 4 bases and J gave up 10 bases, with 18 bases separating them. Written as DNA, the CDR3 is TGCGCCAGCAGCCCCCGGACGAAAGAGGGGTCACCCCTCCACTTT. Translated: CASSPRTKEGSPLHF.

V usage is TRBV5-8 and J usage is TRBJ1-1; weak D call: TRBD1 (5 bases). The CDR3 totals 19 residues. From germline, CDR1 is SGHTS and CDR2 YDEGEE. V was trimmed by 8 bases and J by 0 bases, leaving 29 bases between them. The CDR3 region has the DNA TGTGCCAGTATAATGGGACCTATTCGTTCGGCATTCCTGAACACTGAAGCTTTCTTT. This encodes CASIMGPIRSAFLNTEAFF.

The chain links TRBV7-9 to TRBJ2-7; no definite D call. Trimming cost V 5 bases and J 4 bases, with 24 bases left between them. Germline CDR1 is SEHNR and CDR2 is FQNEAQ (reference sequence). The CDR3 spans 17 residues. CDR3 residues: CASSRSTDLVAMYEQYF. The CDR3 region has the DNA TGTGCCAGCAGCCGCTCCACCGACCTCGTGGCAATGTACGAGCAGTACTTC.

This sequence joins TRBV21-1 and TRBJ2-2; the table's TRBD1 call for D was not verified on the DNA. TRBV21-1 is an annotated pseudogene. CDR3 size: 15 residues. CDR3 in amino acids: CASRGLTGYRGELFF. The CDR3 DNA reads as TGTGCCAGCAGGGGGCTAACAGGGTATCGCGGGGAGCTGTTTTTT.

This clone appeared once. The J gene is TRBJ2-5, the V gene TRBV2; TRBD1 agrees at 9 bases. CDR3 length: 13 amino acids. Germline CDR1 and CDR2: SNHLY and FYNNEI. J gave up 3 bases and V 11 bases, and 7 bases lay outside the gene matches. The CDR3 region is CAVTTGGKETQYF. The CDR3, as DNA: TGTGCCGTCACGACAGGGGGAAAAGAGACCCAGTACTTC.

The rearrangement uses TRBV9 and TRBJ2-3, with D tentatively TRBD2 (6 bases). The V and J ends lost 0 bases and 2 bases respectively, with 10 bases between them. CDR3 length equals 15 residues. Germline V gene sequence: CDR1 SGDLS, CDR2 YYNGEE. The CDR3 sequence is CASSVDAGFTDTQYF. The CDR3 DNA follows: TGTGCCAGCAGCGTAGATGCGGGATTCACAGATACGCAGTATTTT.

About this clone itself: A much more abundant neighbour one base away suggests this may be a read error. The same CDR3 is also encoded by other DNA sequences in this sample. The chain joins TRBV28 to TRBJ2-2; D uncertain. Germline V gives CDR1 MDHEN, CDR2 SYDVKM. There are 17 residues in the CDR3. CDR3 nucleotides: TGTGCCAGCAGTTTCCTAAAGCATGGTTTGGGTACCGGAGAGCTGTTTTTT. Translating it yields CASSFLKHGLGTGELFF.

The V and J genes are TRBV14 and TRBJ1-4; D unresolved. The CDR3 runs to 13 residues. Trimming took 0 bases from V and 8 from J, leaving 7 bases between them. CDR1 SGHDN and CDR2 FVKESK come from the germline V gene. The CDR3 bases are TGTGCCAGCAGCCAAGATGAGAAGGAAAAACTGTTTTTT. Its protein is CASSQDEKEKLFF.

The V call is TRBV7-8, the J call TRBJ2-6, with D maybe TRBD1 (6 bases). CDR1 is SGHVS and CDR2 is FQNEAQ in the germline V gene. V was pared by 5 bases and J by 0 bases, with 14 bases between. This CDR3 has 17 residues. The CDR3 DNA sequence: TGTGCCAGCAGCCAAGACAGGAGATACTCTGGGGCCAACGTCCTGACTTTC. Its translation: CASSQDRRYSGANVLTF.

V gene TRBV9 combines with J gene TRBJ2-7; D gene unclear. V was shortened by 4 bases and J by 2 bases, with 19 bases between the two germline ends. The germline gives CDR1 SGDLS, CDR2 YYNGEE. This CDR3 region has 16 residues. The DNA for the CDR3 is TGTGCCAGCAGCTTAAACCCGAGGACGGCAACCTACGAGCAGTACTTC. Translating gives CASSLNPRTATYEQYF. Based on the CDR3 plus reference TRBV9 and TRBJ2-7, the full variable domain is DSGVTQTPKHLITATGQRVTLRCSPRSGDLSVYWYQQSLDQGLQFLIQYYNGEERAKGNILERFSAQQFPDLHSELNLSSLELGDSALYFCASSLNPRTATYEQYFGPGTRLTVT.

The rearrangement joins TRBV19 to TRBJ2-7; the D is unclear. V was pared by 7 bases and J by 0 bases, with 16 bases between. The germline V gene has CDR1 LNHDA and CDR2 SQIVND (reference sequence). The CDR3 has 15 residues. Here the CDR3 reads CASTPQGPDSYEQYF. The CDR3 region has the DNA TGTGCCAGTACCCCCCAAGGGCCGGACTCCTACGAGCAGTACTTC.

By proportion, this clone is medium-sized. The chain recombines TRBV18 with TRBJ2-7; weak D call: TRBD2 (6 bases). Per the germline V gene, CDR1 is KGHSH and CDR2 is LQKENI. The V and J ends lost 2 bases and 1 base respectively, with 6 bases between them. This CDR3 has 13 amino acids. CDR3: CASSPGGSYEQYF. The DNA of the CDR3 is TGTGCCAGCTCACCAGGGGGGTCCTACGAGCAGTACTTC.